The 24 T cell receptor beta chains in this list originate from one sample, sequenced in a study of T cells in localized non-small cell lung cancer. Assay used: immunoSEQ multiplex PCR; TCRdb lists only in-frame clones, some missing. The sample shows about 24,000 clones, roughly nine tenths of them seen only once. The sequences come from peripheral blood, collected before any cancer treatment. These receptors were collected from a woman aged 35 to 70 with stage I lung adenocarcinoma.

This clone was detected a few times. The rearrangement joins TRBV2 to TRBJ1-1; TRBD1 agrees at 10 bases. With 7 bases clipped from V and 6 bases from J, the junction kept 8 bases outside the gene matches. The CDR3 extends over 14 amino acids. Looked up from germline, CDR1 is SNHLY and CDR2 is FYNNEI. The CDR3 DNA reads as TGTGCCAGCACGGGACAGGGGTTTGTGGCTGAAGCTTTCTTT. This sequence encodes CASTGQGFVAEAFF.

The chain joins TRBV29-1 to TRBJ1-1; no reliable D call. The CDR3 consists of 12 residues. Germline loops: CDR1 SQVTM, CDR2 ANQGSEA. Trimming shortened V by 6 bases and J by 2 bases, and 10 bases separated the two germline ends. CDR3 coding DNA: TGCAGCGTCCGTATAACCAACACTGAAGCTTTCTTT. Translation: CSVRITNTEAFF.

The CDR3 sequence is CASSPTSARYNEQFF. The CDR3 bases are TGTGCCAGCAGTCCCACTAGCGCACGCTACAATGAGCAGTTCTTC. The rearrangement links TRBV6-4 to TRBJ2-1, with 7 positions matching TRBD2. V shed 5 bases, J shed 3 bases, and the junction held 7 bases outside the gene matches. This CDR3 contains 15 residues. The V gene's germline CDR1 is MRHNA and CDR2 SNTAGT.

The rearrangement links TRBV7-2 to TRBJ2-3, with 9 bases aligning to TRBD2. CDR3 length: 19 residues. The V and J ends lost 2 bases and 2 bases, in that order; junction bases with no gene match: 14. Germline V lookup: CDR1 SGHTA, CDR2 FQGNSA. The CDR3 region is CASSLTILAGGNPTDTQYF. CDR3 DNA sequence: TGTGCCAGCAGCTTAACCATACTAGCGGGTGGGAACCCCACAGATACGCAGTATTTT.

The CDR3 nucleotides read TGTGCCAGCACCATGGCCGGGGGCTTGGGCAATGAGCAGTTCTTC. Translation: CASTMAGGLGNEQFF. The J gene is TRBJ2-1, the V gene TRBV7-9; the D call may be TRBD1 or TRBD2 (6 bases each). Trimming took off 7 bases at V and 6 bases at J, with 19 bases between the two ends. This CDR3 contains 15 residues. CDR1 SEHNR and CDR2 FQNEAQ come from the germline V gene (reference sequence).

V gene TRBV15 combines with J gene TRBJ1-3; D remains unclear. CDR1 LNHNV and CDR2 YYDKDF come from the germline V gene (reference sequence). The CDR3 is 16 amino acids. Trimming cost V 3 bases and J 0 bases, with 12 bases left between them. CDR3 DNA: TGTGCCACCAGCAGGCCACCCGGCTCCTCTGGAAACACCATATATTTT. The encoded protein is CATSRPPGSSGNTIYF.

This chain joins TRBV6-5 and TRBJ2-5; D ambiguous. The CDR3 loop spans 15 amino acids. The germline V gene encodes CDR1 MNHEY and CDR2 SVGAGI. Trimming removed 0 bases at V and 2 bases at J, with 10 bases between. The CDR3 DNA follows: TGTGCCAGCAGTTACTCGATGGCTAGTCAAGAGACCCAGTACTTC. This sequence encodes CASSYSMASQETQYF.

This sequence joins TRBV4-3 and TRBJ1-2; D is uncertain. The V end was cut by 0 bases, the J end by 8 bases, with 16 bases between. The CDR3 is 15 amino acids. Germline assignment: CDR1 LGHNA and CDR2 YSLEER. CDR3 coding DNA: TGCGCCAGCAGCCAAGATCCCTCACGAGTAGGAGGCTACACCTTC. It encodes CASSQDPSRVGGYTF.

The rearrangement links TRBV28 to TRBJ1-1; 7 bases are a match to TRBD1. The CDR3 is 17 amino acids. Trimming at V came to 4 bases and at J to 4 bases, leaving 15 bases not matched to a gene. CDR1 and CDR2 (germline): MDHEN, SYDVKM. The CDR3 protein is CASSSFKLRGLSTEAFF. CDR3 coding DNA: TGTGCCAGCAGTTCCTTCAAACTAAGGGGGCTTAGCACTGAAGCTTTCTTT. The entire variable domain, with the rest obtained from reference TRBV28 and TRBJ1-1, is as follows: DVKVTQSSRYLVKRTGEKVFLECVQDMDHENMFWYRQDPGLGLRLIYFSYDVKMKEKGDIPEGYSVSREKKERFSLILESASTNQTSMYLCASSSFKLRGLSTEAFFGQGTRLTVV.

The chain has TRBV4-1 and TRBJ2-3; 14 bases agree with TRBD2. From germline, CDR1 is MGHRA and CDR2 YSYEKL. Trimming cost V 2 bases and J 6 bases; bases outside gene matches: 7. The CDR3 extends over 17 amino acids. The CDR3 nucleotides read TGCGCCAGCAGCCAAACCCCGGGACTAGCGGGAGAGGATACGCAGTATTTT. This gives the protein CASSQTPGLAGEDTQYF.

This chain joins TRBV18 and TRBJ1-4; TRBD1 is a possible D gene (6 bases). In germline, CDR1 is KGHSH, CDR2 LQKENI. The CDR3 is 16 residues long. The V and J ends lost 1 base and 3 bases respectively, with 12 bases between them. The CDR3 bases are TGTGCCAGCTCACCACTGGGGGCTGGGGCTAATGAAAAACTGTTTTTT. It is translated as CASSPLGAGANEKLFF.

The table lists this clone with a few counts. The rearrangement uses TRBV18 and TRBJ2-7, with a weak D call TRBD2 (6 bases). This CDR3 contains 13 residues. Germline V gene sequence: CDR1 KGHSH, CDR2 LQKENI. Trimming cost V 2 bases and J 3 bases, with 8 bases left between them. As DNA, the CDR3 is TGTGCCAGCTCACCATTGCGGGACTACGAGCAGTACTTC. Translated: CASSPLRDYEQYF.

The V gene is TRBV11-3, the J gene TRBJ2-1, with D perhaps TRBD1 or TRBD2 (5 bases each). Germline V lookup: CDR1 SGHNT, CDR2 YENEEA. The CDR3 contains 12 residues. V lost 4 bases and J 10 bases, leaving 11 bases between the germline ends. CDR3: CASSSRRDEQFF. CDR3 in DNA: TGTGCCAGCAGCTCGAGAAGGGACGAGCAGTTCTTC.

This clone was seen once. This chain connects TRBV2 to TRBJ2-3; D perhaps matches TRBD1 (5 bases). V lost 7 bases to trimming and J lost 8 bases, with 16 bases between them. The CDR3 covers 13 residues. Germline V gene data show CDR1 as SNHLY and CDR2 as FYNNEI. CDR3 DNA sequence: TGTGCCAGCAACCCCGAACAGGAGTCTACGCAGTATTTT. Encoded protein: CASNPEQESTQYF. Looking up the rest from reference TRBV2 and TRBJ2-3 gives the full variable domain: EPEVTQTPSHQVTQMGQEVILRCVPISNHLYFYWYRQILGQKVEFLVSFYNNEISEKSEIFDDQFSVERPDGSNFTLKIRSTKLEDSAMYFCASNPEQESTQYFGPGTRLTVL.

The genes are TRBV7-9 and TRBJ2-7, with D perhaps matching TRBD1 (5 bases). V was trimmed by 5 bases and J by 3 bases, leaving 26 bases between them. The germline V gene has CDR1 SEHNR and CDR2 FQNEAQ (reference sequence). The CDR3 contains 18 residues. The CDR3 reads CASSRYPPRGREHYEQYF. The CDR3 region has the DNA TGTGCCAGCAGCCGCTATCCCCCTAGGGGCAGGGAACACTACGAGCAGTACTTC.

The chain combines TRBV7-2 with TRBJ1-1, with D possibly being TRBD1 (5 bases). Germline values: CDR1 SGHTA, CDR2 FQGNSA. The CDR3 runs to 14 residues. V was shortened by 3 bases and J by 10 bases, with 18 bases between the two germline ends. This chain's CDR3 is CASSFISQSRGAFF. The DNA for the CDR3 is TGTGCCAGCAGCTTCATCAGCCAGTCAAGGGGAGCTTTCTTT.

The chain links TRBV7-3 to TRBJ2-2, with a tentative D call TRBD2 (6 bases). CDR3 length: 14 amino acids. The germline V gene has CDR1 SGHTA and CDR2 FQGTGA. V was clipped by 2 bases and J by 5 bases, with 9 bases between them. In DNA, the CDR3 is TGTGCCAGCAGCTTACAGGGACTGACCGGGGAGCTGTTTTTT. It is translated as CASSLQGLTGELFF. Using reference TRBV7-3 and TRBJ2-2 for the parts outside the CDR3, the full variable domain is GAGVSQTPSNKVTEKGKYVELRCDPISGHTALYWYRQSLGQGPEFLIYFQGTGAADDSGLPNDRFFAVRPEGSVSTLKIQRTERGDSAVYLCASSLQGLTGELFFGEGSRLTVL.

This chain links TRBV19 with TRBJ2-7; 9 nucleotides line up with TRBD2. The CDR3 has 16 residues. Germline-derived CDR1 and CDR2 are LNHDA and SQIVND (reference sequence). V gave up 4 bases and J gave up 1 base; unmatched junction bases: 8. The CDR3 sequence: CASSTRGAGGSYEQYF. The CDR3 region has the DNA TGTGCCAGTAGTACCCGAGGAGCGGGAGGATCCTACGAGCAGTACTTC.

As concerns this clone: This sample includes further DNA sequences coding for the same CDR3. The V gene is TRBV28, the J gene TRBJ1-1, with D uncertain. V was clipped by 1 base and J by 1 base, with 7 bases between them. CDR1 MDHEN and CDR2 SYDVKM come from the germline V gene. The CDR3 has 14 residues. CDR3 sequence: CASSLLGGNTEAFF. CDR3 DNA: TGTGCCAGCAGTTTATTAGGCGGGAACACTGAAGCTTTCTTT.

This chain joins TRBV7-2 and TRBJ2-7, with 12 bases identical to TRBD1. The V gene end was trimmed by 5 bases and the J gene end by 6 bases; junction bases not matched to a gene: 8. Germline V gene lookup returns CDR1 SGHTA and CDR2 FQGNSA. This CDR3 region has 15 residues. The CDR3 bases are TGTGCCAGCAGCCCCTTCCCGGGACAGGGGGCCGAGCAGTACTTC. This translates into CASSPFPGQGAEQYF.

This rearrangement joins TRBV30 to TRBJ2-1; TRBD1 might be the D (6 bases). This CDR3 spans 15 amino acids. CDR1 and CDR2 from the germline V gene are GTSNPN and SVGIG (reference sequence). V was cut by 0 bases and J by 6 bases, with 15 bases left in between. CDR3 DNA: TGTGCCTGGAGTGTTGGTCTGGGGGCCCTCAATGAGCAGTTCTTC. This translates into CAWSVGLGALNEQFF.

This rearrangement joins TRBV5-1 to TRBJ2-7; TRBD1 matches at 10 bases. The CDR3 totals 16 residues. Germline V CDR1 and CDR2: SGHRS, YFSETQ. Trimming cost V 6 bases and J 4 bases; bases outside gene matches: 13. The CDR3 spells CASTGVAGQGFYEQYF. DNA of the CDR3: TGCGCCAGCACAGGGGTCGCGGGACAGGGGTTTTACGAGCAGTACTTC.

This sequence joins TRBV4-3 and TRBJ1-4, with D unclear. Germline V gene sequence: CDR1 LGHNA, CDR2 YSLEER. V was cut by 4 bases and J by 3 bases, with 21 bases left in between. The CDR3 runs 18 residues. The CDR3 loop reads CASSPGRGPAASNEKLFF. Here the CDR3 DNA reads TGCGCCAGCAGCCCTGGTAGAGGACCCGCAGCCTCTAATGAAAAACTGTTTTTT.

The genes are TRBV2 and TRBJ1-1; 7 bases agree with TRBD1. J gave up 0 bases and V 5 bases, and 3 bases lay outside the gene matches. The CDR3 has 14 residues. CDR1 SNHLY and CDR2 FYNNEI come from the germline V gene. CDR3 amino acids: CASSRDSMNTEAFF. The CDR3 nucleotides are TGTGCCAGCAGTCGGGACAGCATGAACACTGAAGCTTTCTTT.